Following are 19 T cell receptor beta chains from one sample sequenced in a study of cytomegalovirus exposure and HLA in healthy donors. In the PCR, 60 Vbeta and 13 Jbeta primers were used. Some clones are missing from TCRdb's copy, which holds only in-frame ones; the method was immunoSEQ multiplex PCR. The sample includes 100,000 or so clones, roughly three fifths of them seen just once. The source material was PBMCs. The receptors come from a human donor in good health.

This clone turned up a few times. One end of the junction fails to match germline, which may point to a read error. V usage is TRBV6-1 and J usage is TRBJ1-5; possible D gene TRBD1, 6 bases. Per the germline V gene, CDR1 is MNHNS and CDR2 is SASEGT. The CDR3 spans 13 residues. The CDR3 loop is CASSQAGAQPQHF. The CDR3 DNA reads as TGTGCCAGCAGTCAAGCAGGGGCCCAGCCCCAGCATTTT.

V gene TRBV18 combines with J gene TRBJ1-2, with D unresolved. Germline V gene lookup returns CDR1 KGHSH and CDR2 LQKENI. The CDR3 is 12 residues long. Trimming cost V 2 bases and J 9 bases, with 10 bases left between them. CDR3 in amino acids: CASSPLTSSYTF. The CDR3 region has the DNA TGTGCCAGCTCACCATTAACTTCTAGCTACACCTTC.

The rearrangement uses TRBV29-1 and TRBJ2-2; 14 nucleotides align to TRBD2. With 1 base clipped from V and 3 bases from J, the junction kept 16 bases outside the gene matches. The CDR3 sequence is 21 residues long. Germline CDR1 is SQVTM and CDR2 is ANQGSEA. DNA of the CDR3: TGCAGCGTTGAAGTGGACCCGACTAGCGGGAGGGCCGAGGGTGACACCGGGGAGCTGTTTTTT. Translation: CSVEVDPTSGRAEGDTGELFF.

This clone was seen more than once but under ten times. The chain joins TRBV11-2 to TRBJ2-7; perhaps TRBD2 as D (6 bases). Germline V gives CDR1 SGHAT, CDR2 FQNNGV. The CDR3 is made up of 14 amino acids. Trimming removed 2 bases from V and 7 bases from J, with 15 bases in between. CDR3 coding DNA: TGTGCCAGCAGCTTAATGAGCGCCGGGGGTGAGCAGTACTTC. Protein sequence: CASSLMSAGGEQYF.

V and J are TRBV5-1 and TRBJ2-7; a weak D match, TRBD2 (7 bases). Trimming stripped 5 bases from V and 4 bases from J, with 19 bases between. The CDR3 extends over 15 amino acids. Per germline, CDR1 SGHRS and CDR2 YFSETQ. CDR3: CASRGGDTLWYEQYF. The CDR3 DNA reads as TGCGCCAGCAGGGGAGGGGACACTCTGTGGTACGAGCAGTACTTC.

The chain links TRBV5-1 to TRBJ2-3; 11 bases line up with TRBD2. The CDR3 spans 17 residues. Per germline, CDR1 SGHRS and CDR2 YFSETQ. The V and J ends lost 3 bases and 6 bases, in that order; junction bases with no gene match: 12. Written as DNA, the CDR3 is TGCGCCAGCAGCTCGGGACTAGCGGTTACCTTTGGGGATACGCAGTATTTT. This encodes CASSSGLAVTFGDTQYF.

This chain connects TRBV29-1 to TRBJ1-2; the match to TRBD1 covers 9 bases. Germline V lookup: CDR1 SQVTM, CDR2 ANQGSEA. The CDR3 is 17 residues long. After removal of 0 bases from V and 8 bases from J, the junction contained 16 bases not matched to a gene. CDR3 in DNA: TGCAGCGTTGAAGATACAGGGGGCCCCTCGTTATCTGAGGGCTACACCTTC. This translates into CSVEDTGGPSLSEGYTF.

In this sample, this clone turned up a few times. This rearrangement joins TRBV2 to TRBJ2-5; TRBD1 matches 9 bases. The end of the DNA fits TRBJ2-7 better, so the J call may be wrong. The V gene's germline CDR1 is SNHLY and CDR2 FYNNEI. The CDR3 runs to 14 residues. The CDR3 DNA is TGTGCCAGCAGTGAAATCGGACAGGGGTACGAGCAGTACTTC. It is translated as CASSEIGQGYEQYF.

The chain recombines TRBV30 with TRBJ1-2; 8 bases agree with TRBD1. V gave up 0 bases and J gave up 13 bases; unmatched junction bases: 10. The CDR3 extends over 13 amino acids. The germline V gene has CDR1 GTSNPN and CDR2 SVGIG (reference sequence). CDR3 sequence reads: CAWSVDRDPAGTF. Here the CDR3 DNA reads TGTGCCTGGAGTGTGGACAGGGATCCGGCGGGCACCTTC.

This clone was found a few times. This chain uses TRBV20-1 with TRBJ2-3; the D is unclear. The germline CDR1 and CDR2 sequences are DFQATT and SNEGSKA (reference sequence). This CDR3 has 11 amino acids. CDR3 sequence (DNA): TGCAGCAGTGGTATCGCAGATACGCAGTATTTT. This gives the protein CSSGIADTQYF.

This clone occurred a few times. V gene TRBV4-1 combines with J gene TRBJ1-5; D remains unclear. CDR1 is MGHRA, CDR2 YSYEKL, per germline. The CDR3 runs 13 residues. The V and J ends lost 1 base and 4 bases respectively, with 5 bases between them. The CDR3 loop reads CASSQVVNQPQHF. DNA for the CDR3: TGCGCCAGCAGCCAAGTAGTTAATCAGCCCCAGCATTTT.

V gene TRBV30 combines with J gene TRBJ1-1; 8 positions match TRBD1. Unmatched junction bases numbered 4, after V lost 4 bases and J lost 0 bases. The CDR3 has 14 amino acids. The V gene's germline CDR1 is GTSNPN and CDR2 SVGIG (reference sequence). CDR3 DNA: TGTGCCTGGAACAGGGGGAAAATGAACACTGAAGCTTTCTTT. Its translation: CAWNRGKMNTEAFF. Variable domain in full (rest from reference TRBV30 and TRBJ1-1): SQTIHQWPATLVQPVGSPLSLECTVEGTSNPNLYWYRQAAGRGLQLLFYSVGIGQISSEVPQNLSASRPQDRQFILSSKKLLLSDSGFYLCAWNRGKMNTEAFFGQGTRLTVV.

This clone was detected only a few times. The gene calls are TRBV25-1 and TRBJ2-1; the D is unclear. The V gene's germline CDR1 is MGHDK and CDR2 SYGVNS. CDR3 length: 14 residues. Trimming stripped 5 bases from V and 7 bases from J, with 15 bases between. As DNA, the CDR3 is TGTGCCAGCAGTCGTCAGGTGGCGTCAAATGAGCAGTTCTTC. Its protein is CASSRQVASNEQFF. The variable domain in full, with the rest retrieved from reference TRBV25-1 and TRBJ2-1, is EADIYQTPRYLVIGTGKKITLECSQTMGHDKMYWYQQDPGMELHLIHYSYGVNSTEKGDLSSESTVSRIRTEHFPLTLESARPSHTSQYLCASSRQVASNEQFFGPGTRLTVL.

V usage is TRBV7-2 and J usage is TRBJ2-7, with 8 bases aligning to TRBD1. Trimming cost V 3 bases and J 7 bases; bases outside gene matches: 14. This CDR3 comprises 16 residues. Per the germline V gene, CDR1 is SGHTA and CDR2 is FQGNSA. CDR3 nucleotide sequence: TGTGCCAGCAGCTTCGCCGCCGGGACAGGCGCTAAGGAGCAGTACTTC. This sequence encodes CASSFAAGTGAKEQYF.

This chain connects TRBV30 to TRBJ1-2, with a weak D call TRBD1 (6 bases). V gave up 2 bases and J gave up 2 bases, with 12 bases separating them. This CDR3 comprises 14 residues. The germline V gene encodes CDR1 GTSNPN and CDR2 SVGIG (reference sequence). CDR3 sequence (DNA): TGTGCCTGGAGTTCAAAGGGGGTGAACTATGGCTACACCTTC. This translates into CAWSSKGVNYGYTF.

The chain is built from TRBV5-1 and TRBJ2-5; 8 bases map to TRBD1. The J call could be wrong; TRBJ2-7 is a better fit for the DNA end. CDR1 and CDR2 (germline): SGHRS, YFSETQ. The CDR3 sequence is 16 residues long. CDR3: CASSLPQGESSYEQYF. DNA of the CDR3: TGCGCCAGCAGCTTACCACAGGGGGAGAGCTCCTACGAGCAGTACTTC.

DNA for the CDR3: TGTGCCAGCAGCCTTTTCCCATTTACAGGTGCTGGGGCCAACGTCCTGACTTTC. Translation: CASSLFPFTGAGANVLTF. The chain couples TRBV7-9 to TRBJ2-6; tentative D call: TRBD1 (5 bases). The ends were cut back, 5 bases at V and 2 bases at J, with 19 bases in the middle. The CDR3 runs to 18 residues. Germline V gene sequence: CDR1 SEHNR, CDR2 FQNEAQ (reference sequence).

The V gene is TRBV6-4, the J gene TRBJ1-1; tentatively, D is TRBD1 (5 bases). The germline V gene has CDR1 MRHNA and CDR2 SNTAGT. The germline V and J ends were trimmed by 4 bases and 1 base, with 7 bases remaining between them. The CDR3 is 13 amino acids. CDR3 amino acids: CASSAGSNTEAFF. The DNA for the CDR3 is TGTGCCAGCAGTGCAGGGTCGAACACTGAAGCTTTCTTT.

The rearrangement links TRBV10-3 to TRBJ2-5; the D is unclear. The J call is uncertain, as TRBJ2-7 better fits the DNA end. From germline, CDR1 is ENHRY and CDR2 SYGVKD. This CDR3 is 14 amino acids long. CDR3 DNA: TGTGCCATCAGTGAGCCCGGATTAGGCGGCGAGCAGTACTTC. Its translation is CAISEPGLGGEQYF.